This T cell receptor beta chain was found in a study of vaccination and CD4 T cells after COVID-19. Study information: Overlapping peptides of the spike proteins of SARS-CoV-2, HCoV-NL63, HCoV-OC43 and HCoV-229E were used for cell stimulation. Each control was exposed to a CEFX pool, an HIV-1 Nef pool, or no peptide at all. Broader study findings: Convalescent patients' clones that were vaccine-specific were spike mono-reactive in 304 of 307 cases.

Trimming took off 4 bases at V and 9 bases at J, with 3 bases between the two ends. CDR1 and CDR2 from the germline V gene are MGHDK and SYGVNS. This CDR3 is built from 10 residues. Stated treatment: roughly 11-day PBMC culture with coronavirus spike peptide pools or control peptides (ViraFEST assay). Gathering of the CD4+ T cells, from the unexposed donor, took place before the COVID-19 pandemic (2011-2018). Researchers reported culturing 2.1 million or so PBMCs per well with approximately 10 IU/ml IL-2 and 9 to 10 ug/ml peptide pools. The Oncomine TCR Beta short-read assay generated sequence data from the DNA of cultured CD4+ T cells. Cultured CD4+ T cells yielded the extracted genomic DNA. TCRdb independently ran MiXCR on the PCR reads; one entry per CDR3 protein. The table shows under 11,000 distinct CDR3 sequences, with around 30% occurring only once. This clonotype was counted only a few times. Its specificity is not known.

Specimen: CD4+ T cells from blood, cultured in vitro. The clonotype originates from a human donor in good health. The V and J genes are TRBV25-1 and TRBJ2-2, with D uncertain. The CDR3 region has the DNA TGTGCCAGCAGTGGTAGGGAGCTGTTTTTT. This codes for CASSGRELFF.